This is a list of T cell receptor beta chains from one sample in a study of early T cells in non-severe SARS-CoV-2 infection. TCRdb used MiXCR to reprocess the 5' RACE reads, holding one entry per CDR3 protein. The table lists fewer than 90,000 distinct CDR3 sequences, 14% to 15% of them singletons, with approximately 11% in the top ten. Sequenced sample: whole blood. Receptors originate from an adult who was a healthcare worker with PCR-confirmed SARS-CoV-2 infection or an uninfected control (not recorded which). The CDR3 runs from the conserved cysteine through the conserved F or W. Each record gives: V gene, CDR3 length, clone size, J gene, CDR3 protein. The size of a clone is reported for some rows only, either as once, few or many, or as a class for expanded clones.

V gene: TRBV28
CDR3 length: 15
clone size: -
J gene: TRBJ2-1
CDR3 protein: CASSLTGQPGDEQFF

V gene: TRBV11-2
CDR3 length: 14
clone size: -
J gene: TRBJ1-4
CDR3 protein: CASRPTPVGEKLFF

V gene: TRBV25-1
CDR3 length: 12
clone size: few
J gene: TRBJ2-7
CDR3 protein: CASSAKINEQYF

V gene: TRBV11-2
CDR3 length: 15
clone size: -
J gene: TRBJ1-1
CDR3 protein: CASSLHSGFGTEAFF

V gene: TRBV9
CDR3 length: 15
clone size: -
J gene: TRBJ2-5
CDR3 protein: CASSVAPGHGETQYF

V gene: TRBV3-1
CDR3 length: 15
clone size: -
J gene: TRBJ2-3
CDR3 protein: CASSQAGPSTDTQYF

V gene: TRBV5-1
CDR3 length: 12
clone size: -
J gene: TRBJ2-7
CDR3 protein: CASSLDGKEQYF

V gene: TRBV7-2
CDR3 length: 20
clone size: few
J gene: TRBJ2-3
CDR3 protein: CASILRGFAGGLPLTDTQYF

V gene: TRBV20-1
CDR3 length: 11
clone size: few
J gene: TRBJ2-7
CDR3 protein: CSGRQEYEQYF

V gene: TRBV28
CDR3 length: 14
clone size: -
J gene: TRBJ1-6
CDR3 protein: CATHTGISRSPLHF

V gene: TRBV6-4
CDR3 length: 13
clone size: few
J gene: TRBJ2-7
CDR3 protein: CASSDGIWTRQYF

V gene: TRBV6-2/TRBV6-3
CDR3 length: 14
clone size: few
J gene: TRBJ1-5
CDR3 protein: CASSSQGASKPQHF